Below, 2 T cell receptor beta chains from the same sample are listed, as sequenced in a study of shared clonotypes between healthy human individuals. Profiled with immunoSEQ multiplex PCR; TCRdb holds only in-frame clones, not every one. Here the sample spans about 480,000 clones, over 75% being singletons. Sequencing used PBMCs. Receptor source: a woman between 35 and 50 years old in good health. Some clones in this sample may be carry-over from other donors' samples.

V and J are TRBV6-5 and TRBJ1-2; D perhaps matches TRBD1 (5 bases). The CDR3 is 14 amino acids. CDR1 and CDR2 from the germline V gene are MNHEY and SVGAGI. The V end lost 0 bases, the J end lost 3 bases, and 8 bases lay between the germline ends. As DNA, the CDR3 is TGTGCCAGCAGTTACTCGGGGGGGGACTATGGCTACACCTTC. Encoded protein: CASSYSGGDYGYTF.

Of note for this clone: Additional DNA sequences in this sample encode the identical CDR3. The chain employs TRBV29-1 and TRBJ1-4, with D possibly being TRBD1 (6 bases). Germline loops: CDR1 SQVTM, CDR2 ANQGSEA. With 3 bases removed from V and 7 bases from J, the gap between germline ends came to 6 bases. This CDR3 spans 11 amino acids. The CDR3 sequence is CSVETGEKLFF. The CDR3 coding sequence is TGCAGCGTTGAGACAGGTGAAAAACTGTTTTTT.